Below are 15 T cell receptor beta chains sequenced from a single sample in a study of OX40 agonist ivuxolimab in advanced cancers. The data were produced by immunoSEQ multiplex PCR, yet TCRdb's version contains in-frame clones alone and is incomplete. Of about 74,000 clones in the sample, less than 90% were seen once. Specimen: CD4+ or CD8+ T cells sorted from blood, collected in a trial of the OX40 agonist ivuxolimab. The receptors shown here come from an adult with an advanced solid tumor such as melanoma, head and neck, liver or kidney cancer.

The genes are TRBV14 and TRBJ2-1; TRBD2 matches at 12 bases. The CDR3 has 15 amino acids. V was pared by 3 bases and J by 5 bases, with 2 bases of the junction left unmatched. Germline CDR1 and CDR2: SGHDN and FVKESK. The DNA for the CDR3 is TGTGCCAGCAGCCAGACTAGCGGGGGAAACAATGAGCAGTTCTTC. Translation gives CASSQTSGGNNEQFF.

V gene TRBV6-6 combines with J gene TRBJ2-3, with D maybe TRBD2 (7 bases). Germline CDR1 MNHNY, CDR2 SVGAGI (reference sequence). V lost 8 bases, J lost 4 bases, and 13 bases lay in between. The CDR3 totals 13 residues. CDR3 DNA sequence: TGTGCCAGCGGGGGGGGCCGGGCAGATACGCAGTATTTT. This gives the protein CASGGGRADTQYF.

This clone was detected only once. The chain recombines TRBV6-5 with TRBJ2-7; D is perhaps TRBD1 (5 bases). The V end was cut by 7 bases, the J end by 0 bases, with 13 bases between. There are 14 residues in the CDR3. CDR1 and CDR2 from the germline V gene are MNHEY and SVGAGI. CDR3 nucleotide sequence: TGTGCCAGCATTCGCAACAGGAACTCCTACGAGCAGTACTTC. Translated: CASIRNRNSYEQYF.

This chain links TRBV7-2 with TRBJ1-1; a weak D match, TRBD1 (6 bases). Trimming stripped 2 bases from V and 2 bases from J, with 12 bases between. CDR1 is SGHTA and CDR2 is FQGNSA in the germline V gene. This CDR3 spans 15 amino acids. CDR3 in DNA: TGTGCCAGCAGCTTACAACGACAGGCTAACACTGAAGCTTTCTTT. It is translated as CASSLQRQANTEAFF.

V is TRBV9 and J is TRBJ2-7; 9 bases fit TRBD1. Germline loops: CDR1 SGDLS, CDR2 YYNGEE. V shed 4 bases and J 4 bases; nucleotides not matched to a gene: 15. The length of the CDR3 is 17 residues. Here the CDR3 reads CASSPSPVVDRGYEQYF. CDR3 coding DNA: TGTGCCAGCAGCCCCAGTCCCGTGGTGGACAGGGGTTACGAGCAGTACTTC.

The DNA of the CDR3 is TGTGCCAGCAGCATACAGGGATCGTCCTACGAGCAGTACTTC. Protein: CASSIQGSSYEQYF. V and J are TRBV6-1 and TRBJ2-5; tentatively, D is TRBD1 (6 bases). The J call could be wrong; TRBJ2-7 is a better fit for the DNA end. Germline CDR1 MNHNS, CDR2 SASEGT. The CDR3 runs to 14 residues.

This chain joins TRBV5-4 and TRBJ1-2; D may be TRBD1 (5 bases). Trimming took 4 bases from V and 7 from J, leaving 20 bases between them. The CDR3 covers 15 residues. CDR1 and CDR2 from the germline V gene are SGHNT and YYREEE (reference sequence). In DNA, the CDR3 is TGTGCCAGCAGCGCGCCTCAGGGTATGGGTATTGGCTACACCTTC. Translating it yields CASSAPQGMGIGYTF.

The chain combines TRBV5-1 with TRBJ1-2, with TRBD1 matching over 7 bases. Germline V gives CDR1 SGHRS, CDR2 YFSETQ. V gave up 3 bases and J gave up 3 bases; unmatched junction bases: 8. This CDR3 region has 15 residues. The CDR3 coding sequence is TGCGCCAGCAGCTCCCCAGGGGGGGTGGACTATGGCTACACCTTC. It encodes CASSSPGGVDYGYTF.

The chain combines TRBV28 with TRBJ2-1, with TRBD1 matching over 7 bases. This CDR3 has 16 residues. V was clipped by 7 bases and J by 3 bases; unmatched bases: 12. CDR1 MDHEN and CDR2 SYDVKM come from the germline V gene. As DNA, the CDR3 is TGTGCCAGCATCCCGTTACAGGGGAAAAACTACAATGAGCAGTTCTTC. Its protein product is CASIPLQGKNYNEQFF.

The CDR3 DNA is TGTGCCAGCAGCTCAATCCGGACAGGTCGCAATCAGCCCCAGCATTTT. Protein sequence: CASSSIRTGRNQPQHF. V is TRBV11-3 and J is TRBJ1-5; 7 bases line up with TRBD1. V gave up 4 bases and J gave up 2 bases; unmatched junction bases: 8. Germline lookup yields CDR1 SGHNT and CDR2 YENEEA. The length of the CDR3 is 16 residues.

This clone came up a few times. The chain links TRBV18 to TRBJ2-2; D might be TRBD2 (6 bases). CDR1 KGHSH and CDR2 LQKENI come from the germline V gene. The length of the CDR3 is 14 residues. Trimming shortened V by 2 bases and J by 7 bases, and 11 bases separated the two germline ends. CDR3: CASSPSGEIGELFF. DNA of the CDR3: TGTGCCAGCTCACCATCGGGGGAGATCGGGGAGCTGTTTTTT.

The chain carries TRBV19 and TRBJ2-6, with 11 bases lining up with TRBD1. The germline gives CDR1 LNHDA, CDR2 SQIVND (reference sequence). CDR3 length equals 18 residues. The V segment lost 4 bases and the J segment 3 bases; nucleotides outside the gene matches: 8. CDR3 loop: CASSKGGQGAVGANVLTF. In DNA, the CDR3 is TGTGCCAGTAGTAAGGGAGGACAGGGGGCAGTTGGGGCCAACGTCCTGACTTTC.

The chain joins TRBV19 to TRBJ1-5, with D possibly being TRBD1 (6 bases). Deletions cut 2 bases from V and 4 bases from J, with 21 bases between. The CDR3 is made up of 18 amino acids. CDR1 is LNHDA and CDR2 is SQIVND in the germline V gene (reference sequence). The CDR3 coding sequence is TGTGCCAGTAGTATATTCACCGACGGGGGGCCGGGAAATCAGCCCCAGCATTTT. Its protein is CASSIFTDGGPGNQPQHF.

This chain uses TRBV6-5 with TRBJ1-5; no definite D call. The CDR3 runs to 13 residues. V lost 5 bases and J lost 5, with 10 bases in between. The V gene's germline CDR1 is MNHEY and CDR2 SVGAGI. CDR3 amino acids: CASSPGTHQPQHF. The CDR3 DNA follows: TGTGCCAGCAGTCCCGGTACTCATCAGCCCCAGCATTTT.

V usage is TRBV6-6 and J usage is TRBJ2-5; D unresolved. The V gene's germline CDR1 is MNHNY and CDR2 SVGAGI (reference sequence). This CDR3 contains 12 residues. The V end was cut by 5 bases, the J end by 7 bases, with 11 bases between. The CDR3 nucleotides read TGTGCCAGCAGTCCCTACATGACGACCCAGTACTTC. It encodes CASSPYMTTQYF.